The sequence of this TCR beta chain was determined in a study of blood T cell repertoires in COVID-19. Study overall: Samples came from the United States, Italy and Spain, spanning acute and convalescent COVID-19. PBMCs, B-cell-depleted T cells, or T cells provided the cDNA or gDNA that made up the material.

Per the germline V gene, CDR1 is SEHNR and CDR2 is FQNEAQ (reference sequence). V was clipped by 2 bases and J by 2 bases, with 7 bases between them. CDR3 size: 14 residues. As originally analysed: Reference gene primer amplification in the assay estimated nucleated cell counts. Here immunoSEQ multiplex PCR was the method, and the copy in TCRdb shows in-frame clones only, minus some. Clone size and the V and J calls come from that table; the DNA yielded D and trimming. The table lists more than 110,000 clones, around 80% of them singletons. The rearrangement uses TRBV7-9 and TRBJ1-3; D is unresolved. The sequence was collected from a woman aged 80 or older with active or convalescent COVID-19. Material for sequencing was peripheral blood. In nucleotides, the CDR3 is TGTGCCAGCAGCTTATCTCGTCCTGGAAACACCATATATTTT. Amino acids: CASSLSRPGNTIYF.